This T cell receptor beta chain was captured in a study of T cell changes during pregnancy in multiple sclerosis. The data were produced by immunoSEQ multiplex PCR, yet TCRdb's version contains in-frame clones alone and is incomplete. The sample has 35,000 or so clones; about 91% are singletons. This CDR3 has 15 residues. Germline CDR1 is SEHNR and CDR2 is FQNEAQ (reference sequence). Trimming removed 5 bases from V and 1 base from J, with 12 bases in between. The V call is TRBV7-9, the J call TRBJ2-1; no clear D gene. This receptor was taken from a female donor with multiple sclerosis, enrolled in a pregnancy study. Sequenced material: CD4+ T cells from peripheral blood mononuclear cells, taken after pregnancy. Written as DNA, the CDR3 is TGTGCCAGCAGCCCCGACTTGGCTTCCTACAATGAGCAGTTCTTC. Protein sequence: CASSPDLASYNEQFF.